The TCR beta chain under discussion was sequenced for a study of control samples from healthy donors and cancer patients (dated by TCRdb to the early 2020s). Taken from the germline V gene, the CDR1 and CDR2 loops are SNHLY and FYNNEI. The CDR3, cysteine through phenylalanine, is 13 amino acids long. The read is trimmed to its CDR3 DNA, 39 bases read in frame from base 1. Ends trimmed: V by 3 bases, J by 3 bases; bases unmatched to a gene: 0. The library was built by means of the immunoSEQ multiplex PCR assay. TCRdb re-hosts the immuneACCESS table, in-frame sequences only. Its copies lack some clones; in the studies checked, an unresolved V gene accounts for under half of them, and the cause for the rest is not known. The sample table lists fewer than 200,000 clones, nearly 90% of them with a count of one. The ten largest clones add up to approximately 1.5% of the sample. In regard to this clone: Its binding antigen is unknown. Per-nucleotide qualities are absent, and no much larger clonotype sits a single base away.

Sequencing was carried out using blood. The chain is assembled from TRBV2 and TRBJ2-7; TRBD1 agrees with 9 junctional bases. This TCR derives from a woman aged 45-60 years in good health. The DNA reads TGTGCCAGCAGTGAGGACAGGGGCTACGAGCAGTACTTC. Its coded protein is CASSEDRGYEQYF.